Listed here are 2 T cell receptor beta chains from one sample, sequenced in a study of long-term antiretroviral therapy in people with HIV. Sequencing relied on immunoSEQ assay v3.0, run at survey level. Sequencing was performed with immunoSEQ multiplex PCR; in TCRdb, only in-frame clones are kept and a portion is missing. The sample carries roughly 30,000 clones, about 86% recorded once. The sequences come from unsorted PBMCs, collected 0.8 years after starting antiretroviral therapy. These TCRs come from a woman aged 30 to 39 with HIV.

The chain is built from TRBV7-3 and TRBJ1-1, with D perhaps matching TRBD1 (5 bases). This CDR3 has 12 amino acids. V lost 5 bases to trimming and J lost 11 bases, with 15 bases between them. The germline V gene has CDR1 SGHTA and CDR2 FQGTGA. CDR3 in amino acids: CASSPDGRVAFF. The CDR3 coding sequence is TGTGCCAGCAGCCCCGATGGCAGGGTTGCTTTCTTT.

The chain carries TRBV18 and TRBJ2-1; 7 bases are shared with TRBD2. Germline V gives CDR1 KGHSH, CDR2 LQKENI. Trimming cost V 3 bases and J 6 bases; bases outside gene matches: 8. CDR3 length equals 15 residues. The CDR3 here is CASSPRAGNPNEQFF. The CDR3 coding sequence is TGTGCCAGCTCACCCCGAGCGGGGAACCCCAATGAGCAGTTCTTC.